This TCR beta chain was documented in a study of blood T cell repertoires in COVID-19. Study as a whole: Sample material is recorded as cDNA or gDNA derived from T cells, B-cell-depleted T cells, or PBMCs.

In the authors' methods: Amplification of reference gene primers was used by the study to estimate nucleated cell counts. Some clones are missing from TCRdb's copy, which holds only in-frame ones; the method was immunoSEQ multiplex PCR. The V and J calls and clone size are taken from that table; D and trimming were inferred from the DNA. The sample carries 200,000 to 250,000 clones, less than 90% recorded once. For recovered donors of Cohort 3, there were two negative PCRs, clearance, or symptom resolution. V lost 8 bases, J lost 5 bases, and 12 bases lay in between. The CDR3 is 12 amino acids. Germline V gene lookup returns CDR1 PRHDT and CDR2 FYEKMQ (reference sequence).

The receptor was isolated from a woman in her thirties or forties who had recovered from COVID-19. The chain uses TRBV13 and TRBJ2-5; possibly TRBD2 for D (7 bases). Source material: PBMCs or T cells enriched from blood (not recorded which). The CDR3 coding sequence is TGTGCCAGCCGGGCGGGGGCGGAGACCCAGTACTTC. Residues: CASRAGAETQYF.